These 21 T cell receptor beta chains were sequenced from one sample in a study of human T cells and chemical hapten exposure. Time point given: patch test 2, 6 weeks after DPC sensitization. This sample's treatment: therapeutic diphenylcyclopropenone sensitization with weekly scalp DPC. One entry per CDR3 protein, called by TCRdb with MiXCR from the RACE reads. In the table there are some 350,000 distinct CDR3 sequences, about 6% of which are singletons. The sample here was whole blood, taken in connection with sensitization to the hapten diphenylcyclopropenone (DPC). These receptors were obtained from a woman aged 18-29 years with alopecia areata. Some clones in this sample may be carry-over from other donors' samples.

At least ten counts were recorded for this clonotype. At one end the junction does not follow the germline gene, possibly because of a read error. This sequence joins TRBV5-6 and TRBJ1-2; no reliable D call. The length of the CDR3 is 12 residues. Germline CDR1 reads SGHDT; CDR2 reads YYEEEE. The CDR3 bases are TGTGCCAGCAGCTTGCGAAACTATGACTACACCTTC. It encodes CASSLRNYDYTF.

The CDR3 here is CASSGGSITDTQYF. The CDR3, as DNA: TGCGCCAGCAGTGGTGGCTCCATTACAGATACGCAGTATTTT. The V call is TRBV10-2, the J call TRBJ2-3; D is unclear. This CDR3 spans 14 amino acids. CDR1 is WSHSY and CDR2 is SAAADI in the germline V gene. V gave up 4 bases and J gave up 3 bases, with 11 bases separating them.

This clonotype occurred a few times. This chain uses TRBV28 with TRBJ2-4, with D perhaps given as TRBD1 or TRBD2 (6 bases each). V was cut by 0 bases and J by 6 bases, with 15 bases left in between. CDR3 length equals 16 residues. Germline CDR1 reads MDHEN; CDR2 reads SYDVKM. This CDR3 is CASSLWTGLGGNIQYF. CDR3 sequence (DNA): TGTGCCAGCAGTTTATGGACAGGTTTGGGGGGAAACATTCAGTACTTC. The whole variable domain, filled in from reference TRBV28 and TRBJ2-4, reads DVKVTQSSRYLVKRTGEKVFLECVQDMDHENMFWYRQDPGLGLRLIYFSYDVKMKEKGDIPEGYSVSREKKERFSLILESASTNQTSMYLCASSLWTGLGGNIQYFGAGTRLSVL.

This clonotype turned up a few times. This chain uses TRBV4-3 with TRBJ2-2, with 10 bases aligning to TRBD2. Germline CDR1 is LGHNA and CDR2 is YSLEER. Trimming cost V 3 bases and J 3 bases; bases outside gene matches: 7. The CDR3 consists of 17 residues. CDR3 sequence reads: CASSQSSGGLDTGELFF. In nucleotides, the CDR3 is TGCGCCAGCAGCCAGTCTAGCGGGGGTTTGGACACCGGGGAGCTGTTTTTT.

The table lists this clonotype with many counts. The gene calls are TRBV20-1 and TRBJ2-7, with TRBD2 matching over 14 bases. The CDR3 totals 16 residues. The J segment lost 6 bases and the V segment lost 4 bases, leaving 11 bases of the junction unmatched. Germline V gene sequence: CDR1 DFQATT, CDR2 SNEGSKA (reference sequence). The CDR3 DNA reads TGCAGTGCTACCTCCGGACTAGCGGGGGGCCCACCCGAGCAGTACTTC. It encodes CSATSGLAGGPPEQYF.

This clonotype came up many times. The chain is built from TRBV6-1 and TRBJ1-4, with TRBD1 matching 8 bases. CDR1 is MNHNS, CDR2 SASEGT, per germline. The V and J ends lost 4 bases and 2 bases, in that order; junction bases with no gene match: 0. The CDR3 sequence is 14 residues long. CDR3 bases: TGTGCCAGCAGTGGACAGGGGACTAATGAAAAACTGTTTTTT. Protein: CASSGQGTNEKLFF.

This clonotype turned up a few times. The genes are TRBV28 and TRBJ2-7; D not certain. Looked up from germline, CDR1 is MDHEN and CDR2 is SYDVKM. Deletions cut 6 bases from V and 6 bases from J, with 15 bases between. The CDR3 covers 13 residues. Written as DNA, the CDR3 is TGTGCCAGCAGGTATCTCGTCTCGGGCGAGCAGTACTTC. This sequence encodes CASRYLVSGEQYF.

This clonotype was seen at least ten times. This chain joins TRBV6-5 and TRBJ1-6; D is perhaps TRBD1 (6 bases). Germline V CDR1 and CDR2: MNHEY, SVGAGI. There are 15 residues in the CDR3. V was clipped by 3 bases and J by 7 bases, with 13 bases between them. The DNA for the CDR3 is TGTGCCAGCAGTTATTCCGGGACACTAAATTCACCCCTCCACTTT. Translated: CASSYSGTLNSPLHF.

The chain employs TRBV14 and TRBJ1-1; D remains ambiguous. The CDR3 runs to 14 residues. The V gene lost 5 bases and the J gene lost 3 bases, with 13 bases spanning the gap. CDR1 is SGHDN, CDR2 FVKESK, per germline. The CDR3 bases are TGTGCCAGCAGCTTGTTTTGGCCGGACACTGAAGCTTTCTTT. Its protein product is CASSLFWPDTEAFF. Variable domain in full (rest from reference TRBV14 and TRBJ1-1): EAGVTQFPSHSVIEKGQTVTLRCDPISGHDNLYWYRRVMGKEIKFLLHFVKESKQDESGMPNNRFLAERTGGTYSTLKVQPAELEDSGVYFCASSLFWPDTEAFFGQGTRLTVV.

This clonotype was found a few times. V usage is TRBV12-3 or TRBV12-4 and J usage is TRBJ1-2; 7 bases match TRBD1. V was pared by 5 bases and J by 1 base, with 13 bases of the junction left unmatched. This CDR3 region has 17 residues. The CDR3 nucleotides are TGTGCCAGCAGTCACCCGGGACAGTTGACTTTTAACTATGGCTACACCTTC. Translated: CASSHPGQLTFNYGYTF.

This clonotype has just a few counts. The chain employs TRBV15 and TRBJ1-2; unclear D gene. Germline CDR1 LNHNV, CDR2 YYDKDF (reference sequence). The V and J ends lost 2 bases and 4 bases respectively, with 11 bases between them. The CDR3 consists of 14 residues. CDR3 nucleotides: TGTGCCACCAGCAGAACCCCGGACCTCTATGGCTACACCTTC. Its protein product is CATSRTPDLYGYTF.

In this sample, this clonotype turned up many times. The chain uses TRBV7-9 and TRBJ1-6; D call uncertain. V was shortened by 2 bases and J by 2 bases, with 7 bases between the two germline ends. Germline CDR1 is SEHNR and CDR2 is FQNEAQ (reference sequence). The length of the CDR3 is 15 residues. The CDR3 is CASSLWGTYNSPLHF. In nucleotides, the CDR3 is TGTGCCAGCAGCTTATGGGGAACCTATAATTCACCCCTCCACTTT.

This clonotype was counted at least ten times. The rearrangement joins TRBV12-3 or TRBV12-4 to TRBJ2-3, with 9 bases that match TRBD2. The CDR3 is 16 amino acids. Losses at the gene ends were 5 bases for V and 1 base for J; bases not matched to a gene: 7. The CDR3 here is CASSRRGGLGTDTQYF. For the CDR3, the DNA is TGTGCCAGCAGTCGGCGGGGGGGCCTCGGCACAGATACGCAGTATTTT.

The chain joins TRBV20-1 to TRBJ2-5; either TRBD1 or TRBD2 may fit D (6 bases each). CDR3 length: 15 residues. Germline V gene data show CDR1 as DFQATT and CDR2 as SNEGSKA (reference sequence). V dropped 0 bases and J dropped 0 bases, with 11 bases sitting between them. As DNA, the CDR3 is TGCAGTGCTAGAGATGGAGGGGGGTACCAAGAGACCCAGTACTTC. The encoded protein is CSARDGGGYQETQYF.

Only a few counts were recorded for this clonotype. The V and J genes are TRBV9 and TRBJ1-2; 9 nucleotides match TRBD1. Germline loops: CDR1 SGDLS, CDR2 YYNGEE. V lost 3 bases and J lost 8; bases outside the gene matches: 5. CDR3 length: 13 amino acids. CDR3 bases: TGTGCCAGCAGCGGGACAGGGGCTAGGGGCTACACCTTC. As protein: CASSGTGARGYTF.

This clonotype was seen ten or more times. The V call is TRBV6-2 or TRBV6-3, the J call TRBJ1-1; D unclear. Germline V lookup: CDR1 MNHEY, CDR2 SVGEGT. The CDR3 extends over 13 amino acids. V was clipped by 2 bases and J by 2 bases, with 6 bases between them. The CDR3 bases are TGTGCCAGCAGTTACAGCTATAACACTGAAGCTTTCTTT. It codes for CASSYSYNTEAFF.

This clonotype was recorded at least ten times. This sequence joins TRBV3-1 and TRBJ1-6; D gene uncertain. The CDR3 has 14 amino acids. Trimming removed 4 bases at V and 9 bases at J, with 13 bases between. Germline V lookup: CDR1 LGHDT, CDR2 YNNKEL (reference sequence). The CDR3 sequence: CASSLDIRGSPLHF. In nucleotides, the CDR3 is TGTGCCAGCAGCCTTGACATTCGAGGTTCACCCCTCCACTTT.

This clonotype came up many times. CDR3 loop: CASSPGGKTQYF. DNA for the CDR3: TGTGCCAGCAGCCCAGGGGGTAAGACCCAGTACTTC. V and J are TRBV7-8 and TRBJ2-5; TRBD1 aligns across 7 bases. Looked up from germline, CDR1 is SGHVS and CDR2 is FQNEAQ. J was trimmed by 6 bases and V by 5 bases; bases with no gene match: 3. The CDR3 loop spans 12 amino acids.

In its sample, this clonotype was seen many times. In DNA form, the CDR3 reads TGCGCCAGCAGCTCCGGGACAGGGGCTGCGAACACTGAAGCTTTCTTT. Encoded protein: CASSSGTGAANTEAFF. The V and J genes are TRBV5-1 and TRBJ1-1, with TRBD1 matching 10 bases. The CDR3 runs to 16 residues. In germline, CDR1 is SGHRS, CDR2 YFSETQ. The trim removed 3 bases at V and 1 base at J, leaving 6 bases unmatched. Looking up the rest from reference TRBV5-1 and TRBJ1-1 gives the full variable domain: KAGVTQTPRYLIKTRGQQVTLSCSPISGHRSVSWYQQTPGQGLQFLFEYFSETQRNKGNFPGRFSGRQFSNSRSEMNVSTLELGDSALYLCASSSGTGAANTEAFFGQGTRLTVV.

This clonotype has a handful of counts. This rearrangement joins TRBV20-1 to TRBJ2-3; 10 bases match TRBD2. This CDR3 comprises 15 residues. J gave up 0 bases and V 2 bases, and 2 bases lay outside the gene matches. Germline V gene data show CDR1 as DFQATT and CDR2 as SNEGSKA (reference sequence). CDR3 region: CSARLAGGSTDTQYF. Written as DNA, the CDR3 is TGCAGTGCTAGATTAGCGGGGGGAAGCACAGATACGCAGTATTTT.

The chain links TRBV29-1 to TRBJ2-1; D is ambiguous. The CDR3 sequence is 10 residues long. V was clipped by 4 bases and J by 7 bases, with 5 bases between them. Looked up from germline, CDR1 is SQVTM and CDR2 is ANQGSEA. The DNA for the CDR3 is TGCAGCGTTGTCTATAATGAGCAGTTCTTC. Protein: CSVVYNEQFF.